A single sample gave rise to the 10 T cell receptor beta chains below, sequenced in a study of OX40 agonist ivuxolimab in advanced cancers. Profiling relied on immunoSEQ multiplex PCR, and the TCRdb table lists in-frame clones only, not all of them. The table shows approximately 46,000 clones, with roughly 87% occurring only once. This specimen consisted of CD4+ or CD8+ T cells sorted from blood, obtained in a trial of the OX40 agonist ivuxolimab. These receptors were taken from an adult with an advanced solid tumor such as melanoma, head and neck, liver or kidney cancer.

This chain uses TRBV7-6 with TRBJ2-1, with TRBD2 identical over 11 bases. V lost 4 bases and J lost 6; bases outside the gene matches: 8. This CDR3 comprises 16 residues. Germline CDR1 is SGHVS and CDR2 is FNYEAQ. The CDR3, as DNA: TGTGCCAGCAGCTCCGTCACTAGCGGGGGATTCAATGAGCAGTTCTTC. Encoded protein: CASSSVTSGGFNEQFF.

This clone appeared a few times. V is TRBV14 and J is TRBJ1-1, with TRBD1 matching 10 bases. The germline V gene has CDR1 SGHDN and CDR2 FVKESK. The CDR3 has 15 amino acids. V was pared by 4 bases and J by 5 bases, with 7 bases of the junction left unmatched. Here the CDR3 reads CASSRQGALQTEAFF. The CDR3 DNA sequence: TGTGCCAGCAGCCGACAGGGGGCATTGCAAACTGAAGCTTTCTTT.

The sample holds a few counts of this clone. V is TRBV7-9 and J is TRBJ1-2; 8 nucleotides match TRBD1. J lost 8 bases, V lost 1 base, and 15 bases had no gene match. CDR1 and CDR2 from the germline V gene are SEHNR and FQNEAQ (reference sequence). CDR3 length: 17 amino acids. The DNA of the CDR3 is TGTGCCAGCAGCTTAGTCGACAGGGGATCATCTCCTAGCGGCTACACCTTC. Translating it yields CASSLVDRGSSPSGYTF.

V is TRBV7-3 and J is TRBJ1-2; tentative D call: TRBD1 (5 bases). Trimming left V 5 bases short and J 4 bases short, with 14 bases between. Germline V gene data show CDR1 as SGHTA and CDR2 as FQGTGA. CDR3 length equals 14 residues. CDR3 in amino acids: CASSATGGAYGYTF. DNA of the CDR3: TGTGCCAGCAGCGCTACAGGAGGGGCCTATGGCTACACCTTC.

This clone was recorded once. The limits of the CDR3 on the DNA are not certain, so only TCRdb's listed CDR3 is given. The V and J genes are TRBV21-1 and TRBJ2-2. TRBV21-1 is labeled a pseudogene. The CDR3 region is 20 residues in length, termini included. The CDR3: CASSKNETGLYYFGAGELFF.

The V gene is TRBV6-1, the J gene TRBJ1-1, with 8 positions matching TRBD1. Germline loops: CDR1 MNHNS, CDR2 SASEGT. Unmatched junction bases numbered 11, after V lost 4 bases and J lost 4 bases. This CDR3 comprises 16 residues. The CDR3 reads CASSVLRTGFPTEAFF. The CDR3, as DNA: TGTGCCAGCAGTGTCTTACGGACAGGGTTCCCCACTGAAGCTTTCTTT.

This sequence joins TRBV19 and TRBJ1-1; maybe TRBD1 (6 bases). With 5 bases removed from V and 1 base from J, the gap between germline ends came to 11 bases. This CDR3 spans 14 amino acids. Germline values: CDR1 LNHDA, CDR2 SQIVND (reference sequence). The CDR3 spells CASSRGRKNTEAFF. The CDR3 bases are TGTGCCAGTAGTCGGGGGCGGAAGAACACTGAAGCTTTCTTT.

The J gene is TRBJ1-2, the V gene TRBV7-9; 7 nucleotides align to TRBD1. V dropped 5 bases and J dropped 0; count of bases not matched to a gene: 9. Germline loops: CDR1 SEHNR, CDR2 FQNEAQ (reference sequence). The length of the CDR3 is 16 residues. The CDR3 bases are TGTGCCAGCAGCACCTACGACAGGGAAGCTAACTATGGCTACACCTTC. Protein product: CASSTYDREANYGYTF.

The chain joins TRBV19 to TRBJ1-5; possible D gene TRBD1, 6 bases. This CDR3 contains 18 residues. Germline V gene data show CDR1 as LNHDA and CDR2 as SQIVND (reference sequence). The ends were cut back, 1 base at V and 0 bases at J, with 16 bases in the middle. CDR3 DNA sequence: TGTGCCAGTAGTATAGTGGCAGGGGACGTGGTTAGCAATCAGCCCCAGCATTTT. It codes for CASSIVAGDVVSNQPQHF.

The CDR3 bases are TGTGCCAGTAGTCCGTTCGGACAGGGGGCGTCAGATACGCAGTATTTT. Translating gives CASSPFGQGASDTQYF. This chain connects TRBV19 to TRBJ2-3; 11 nucleotides line up with TRBD1. This CDR3 is built from 16 residues. Germline-derived CDR1 and CDR2 are LNHDA and SQIVND (reference sequence). The V and J ends lost 5 bases and 4 bases, in that order; junction bases with no gene match: 8. The whole variable domain, remainder taken from reference TRBV19 and TRBJ2-3, is DGGITQSPKYLFRKEGQNVTLSCEQNLNHDAMYWYRQDPGQGLRLIYYSQIVNDFQKGDIAEGYSVSREKKESFPLTVTSAQKNPTAFYLCASSPFGQGASDTQYFGPGTRLTVL.